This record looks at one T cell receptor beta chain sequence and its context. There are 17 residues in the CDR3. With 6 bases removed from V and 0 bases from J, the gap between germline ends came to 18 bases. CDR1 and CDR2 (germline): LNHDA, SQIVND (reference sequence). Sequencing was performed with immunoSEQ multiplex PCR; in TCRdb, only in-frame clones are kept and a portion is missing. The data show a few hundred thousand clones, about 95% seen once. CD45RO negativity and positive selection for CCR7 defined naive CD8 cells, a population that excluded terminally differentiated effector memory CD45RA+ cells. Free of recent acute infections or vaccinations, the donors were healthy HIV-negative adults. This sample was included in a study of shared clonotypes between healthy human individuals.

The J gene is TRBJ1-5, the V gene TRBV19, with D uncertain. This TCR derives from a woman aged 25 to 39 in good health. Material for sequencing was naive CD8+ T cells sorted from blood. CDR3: CASRQDQFLYSNQPQHF. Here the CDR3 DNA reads TGTGCCAGTAGGCAGGACCAATTTCTATATAGCAATCAGCCCCAGCATTTT.